Listed here are 27 T cell receptor beta chains from one sample, sequenced in a study of stem cell transplantation in POMP-related autoinflammatory disease (dated by TCRdb to about 2021). In light of the paper, this sample's time point label describes: before hematopoietic stem cell transplant. Library creation used the immunoSEQ multiplex PCR assay. TCRdb took over this immuneACCESS table, retaining in-frame rearrangements with V and J assigned. Such tables are incomplete; in checked studies, under half of the missing clones stem from an unresolved V gene, and the remainder is unexplained. For this sample the table gives about 32,000 clones, of which about 86% were detected only once. Jointly, the top ten make up over 0.6% of the sample. Sequencing was performed on CD4+ T cells from PBMCs, taken before stem cell transplantation. The receptors originated from a human donor with POMP-related autoinflammation and immune dysregulation (PRAID).

The rearrangement joins TRBV6-6 to TRBJ1-5; D is perhaps TRBD1 (5 bases). The CDR3 contains 13 residues. With 6 bases removed from V and 4 bases from J, the gap between germline ends came to 10 bases. CDR1 and CDR2 (germline): MNHNY, SVGAGI (reference sequence). The CDR3 protein is CASRGDLNQPQHF. CDR3 DNA sequence: TGTGCCAGCAGGGGGGATTTAAATCAGCCCCAGCATTTT.

This chain connects TRBV2 to TRBJ2-3; D is undetermined. This CDR3 has 13 amino acids. V lost 6 bases and J 6 bases, leaving 13 bases between the germline ends. Germline values: CDR1 SNHLY, CDR2 FYNNEI. CDR3 amino acids: CASSPSGRDTQYF. CDR3 bases: TGTGCCAGCAGCCCGAGTGGGCGGGATACGCAGTATTTT.

The J gene is TRBJ2-4, the V gene TRBV6-5; D is unclear. The CDR3 runs to 14 residues. The V end lost 1 base, the J end lost 8 bases, and 12 bases lay between the germline ends. Germline lookup yields CDR1 MNHEY and CDR2 SVGAGI. CDR3 amino acids: CASSYFSTRDIQYF. The CDR3, as DNA: TGTGCCAGCAGTTACTTTTCGACTCGGGACATTCAGTACTTC.

The chain links TRBV28 to TRBJ2-7, with D maybe TRBD1 (6 bases). V lost 5 bases and J lost 1, with 15 bases in between. This CDR3 has 15 residues. Per the germline V gene, CDR1 is MDHEN and CDR2 is SYDVKM. The CDR3 protein is CASSQGHLGSYEQYF. The DNA for the CDR3 is TGTGCCAGCAGTCAGGGACACCTCGGGTCCTACGAGCAGTACTTC. The full variable domain, completed using reference TRBV28 and TRBJ2-7, is DVKVTQSSRYLVKRTGEKVFLECVQDMDHENMFWYRQDPGLGLRLIYFSYDVKMKEKGDIPEGYSVSREKKERFSLILESASTNQTSMYLCASSQGHLGSYEQYFGPGTRLTVT.

The chain has TRBV5-4 and TRBJ1-3; tentative D call: TRBD1 (6 bases). The CDR3 sequence is 14 residues long. Germline V lookup: CDR1 SGHNT, CDR2 YYREEE (reference sequence). The V and J ends lost 2 bases and 4 bases respectively, with 10 bases between them. CDR3 coding DNA: TGTGCCAGCAGCTTCGCAGGGGCGGGAAACACCATATATTTT. Its protein product is CASSFAGAGNTIYF. The entire variable domain, with the rest obtained from reference TRBV5-4 and TRBJ1-3, is as follows: ETGVTQSPTHLIKTRGQQVTLRCSSQSGHNTVSWYQQALGQGPQFIFQYYREEENGRGNFPPRFSGLQFPNYSSELNVNALELDDSALYLCASSFAGAGNTIYFGEGSWLTVV.

The V and J genes are TRBV9 and TRBJ2-7; 14 bases align to TRBD2. V dropped 0 bases and J dropped 4; count of bases not matched to a gene: 3. Germline V gene data show CDR1 as SGDLS and CDR2 as YYNGEE. The CDR3 loop spans 16 amino acids. The CDR3 region is CASSVGLAGGRYEQYF. In DNA form, the CDR3 reads TGTGCCAGCAGCGTAGGACTAGCGGGAGGGAGGTACGAGCAGTACTTC.

This rearrangement joins TRBV5-4 to TRBJ1-1; D remains unclear. V lost 1 base and J lost 3, with 7 bases in between. The germline V gene has CDR1 SGHNT and CDR2 YYREEE (reference sequence). The CDR3 is 13 amino acids. The CDR3 nucleotides are TGTGCCAGCAGCTTGTTTGAGGACACTGAAGCTTTCTTT. Translating gives CASSLFEDTEAFF.

This chain connects TRBV9 to TRBJ2-5; 8 bases map to TRBD2. Germline CDR1 reads SGDLS; CDR2 reads YYNGEE. This CDR3 is built from 13 residues. V lost 0 bases, J lost 12 bases, and 7 bases stayed unmatched. For the CDR3, the DNA is TGTGCCAGCAGCGTAGCGGATAGCGGGGAGGAGTACTTC. Protein sequence: CASSVADSGEEYF.

V is TRBV4-1 and J is TRBJ2-2; 8 bases line up with TRBD2. Looked up from germline, CDR1 is MGHRA and CDR2 is YSYEKL. The ends lost 4 bases at V and 0 bases at J; junction bases unmatched: 1. The CDR3 runs 15 residues. The CDR3 loop reads CASSLSGANTGELFF. The CDR3 DNA reads as TGCGCCAGCAGCCTTAGCGGGGCGAACACCGGGGAGCTGTTTTTT.

The CDR3 is CASSETPGGGELFF. The DNA of the CDR3 is TGTGCCAGCAGTGAAACCCCGGGAGGGGGGGAGCTGTTTTTT. The chain recombines TRBV6-1 with TRBJ2-2; 8 bases fit TRBD2. CDR3 size: 14 residues. The V and J ends lost 2 bases and 8 bases, in that order; junction bases with no gene match: 4. The germline CDR1 and CDR2 sequences are MNHNS and SASEGT.

CDR3 nucleotides: TGTGCCAGCAGCGTAGGGACTAGCGGGGGGGAGACCCAGTACTTC. Translating it yields CASSVGTSGGETQYF. The V and J genes are TRBV9 and TRBJ2-5, with 14 bases matching TRBD2. Germline V lookup: CDR1 SGDLS, CDR2 YYNGEE. Trimming took 0 bases from V and 5 from J; bases not matched to a gene: 0. This CDR3 spans 15 amino acids.

The rearrangement joins TRBV12-5 to TRBJ2-1; D unresolved. The V gene lost 1 base and the J gene lost 8 bases, with 15 bases spanning the gap. Germline V gene data show CDR1 as LGHNT and CDR2 as FRNRAP. This CDR3 comprises 15 residues. Written as DNA, the CDR3 is TGTGCTAGTGGTTTGGGCCAAAGGCTAGGAGATGAGCAGTTCTTC. This codes for CASGLGQRLGDEQFF. Full variable domain (outside the CDR3, taken from reference TRBV12-5 and TRBJ2-1): DARVTQTPRHKVTEMGQEVTMRCQPILGHNTVFWYRQTMMQGLELLAYFRNRAPLDDSGMPKDRFSAEMPDATLATLKIQPSEPRDSAVYFCASGLGQRLGDEQFFGPGTRLTVL.

This clone was counted only a few times. The V and J genes are TRBV7-9 and TRBJ2-7, with a tentative D call TRBD1 (5 bases). CDR1 and CDR2 (germline): SEHNR, FQNEAQ (reference sequence). V lost 1 base and J lost 3, with 10 bases in between. This CDR3 region has 14 residues. This CDR3 is CASSLGTKFYEQYF. The CDR3 bases are TGTGCCAGCAGCTTAGGGACAAAGTTCTACGAGCAGTACTTC. The full variable domain, completed using reference TRBV7-9 and TRBJ2-7, is DTGVSQNPRHKITKRGQNVTFRCDPISEHNRLYWYRQTLGQGPEFLTYFQNEAQLEKSRLLSDRFSAERPKGSFSTLEIQRTEQGDSAMYLCASSLGTKFYEQYFGPGTRLTVT.

The V and J genes are TRBV6-1 and TRBJ2-5, with TRBD2 as a possible D gene (5 bases). The germline CDR1 and CDR2 sequences are MNHNS and SASEGT. V lost 8 bases to trimming and J lost 0 bases, with 13 bases between them. This CDR3 has 14 amino acids. CDR3 sequence (DNA): TGTGCCAGCTCCGAGACGGGGTACCAAGAGACCCAGTACTTC. It yields the protein CASSETGYQETQYF.

V gene TRBV28 combines with J gene TRBJ1-5, with TRBD1 identical over 8 bases. The J segment lost 6 bases and the V segment lost 2 bases, leaving 6 bases of the junction unmatched. The CDR3 is 15 amino acids. CDR1 and CDR2 (germline): MDHEN, SYDVKM. In DNA form, the CDR3 reads TGTGCCAGCAGTTTAGGCGGGACAGGTAGTCAGCCCCAGCATTTT. Amino acids: CASSLGGTGSQPQHF.

The rearrangement joins TRBV9 to TRBJ2-3, with TRBD1 matching over 9 bases. The CDR3 consists of 14 residues. Unmatched junction bases numbered 3, after V lost 4 bases and J lost 3 bases. The germline CDR1 and CDR2 sequences are SGDLS and YYNGEE. CDR3 bases: TGTGCCAGCAGCACCGGGACAGGGACAGATACGCAGTATTTT. Its protein product is CASSTGTGTDTQYF.

J is TRBJ2-7 and V is TRBV5-1; 8 bases align to TRBD1. Germline CDR1 is SGHRS and CDR2 is YFSETQ. V trimming: 0 bases; J trimming: 5 bases; junction bases outside the gene matches: 4. The CDR3 spans 14 residues. The CDR3, as DNA: TGCGCCAGCAGCTTGGTTCAGGGGGCAAACGAGCAGTACTTC. This codes for CASSLVQGANEQYF. Full variable domain (rest looked up from reference TRBV5-1 and TRBJ2-7): KAGVTQTPRYLIKTRGQQVTLSCSPISGHRSVSWYQQTPGQGLQFLFEYFSETQRNKGNFPGRFSGRQFSNSRSEMNVSTLELGDSALYLCASSLVQGANEQYFGPGTRLTVT.

The chain is built from TRBV6-1 and TRBJ1-1; TRBD1 might be the D (5 bases). The ends were cut back, 2 bases at V and 0 bases at J, with 13 bases in the middle. The CDR3 is made up of 16 amino acids. Germline lookup yields CDR1 MNHNS and CDR2 SASEGT. In nucleotides, the CDR3 is TGTGCCAGCAGTGAAAAGGGGATGGGGATGAACACTGAAGCTTTCTTT. This gives the protein CASSEKGMGMNTEAFF.

The genes are TRBV2 and TRBJ2-7; 7 bases match TRBD1. The germline CDR1 and CDR2 sequences are SNHLY and FYNNEI. After removal of 8 bases from V and 2 bases from J, the junction contained 3 bases not matched to a gene. There are 12 residues in the CDR3. The DNA for the CDR3 is TGTGCCAGCGGACAGGAAGCCTACGAGCAGTACTTC. Protein: CASGQEAYEQYF.

The V and J genes are TRBV4-2 and TRBJ1-4; 9 bases map to TRBD1. The ends lost 5 bases at V and 8 bases at J; junction bases unmatched: 6. The CDR3 consists of 14 residues. Germline loops: CDR1 LGHNA, CDR2 YNFKEQ. The CDR3 is CASSIGQGREKLFF. The CDR3 DNA reads as TGTGCCAGCAGCATAGGACAGGGGCGCGAAAAACTGTTTTTT.

V is TRBV18 and J is TRBJ1-1; 7 bases map to TRBD1. CDR1 KGHSH and CDR2 LQKENI come from the germline V gene. The CDR3 extends over 16 amino acids. V gave up 2 bases and J gave up 1 base; unmatched junction bases: 7. CDR3 DNA: TGTGCCAGCTCACCAGGTCTGGGGACAGAGAACACTGAAGCTTTCTTT. Amino acids: CASSPGLGTENTEAFF.

The V call is TRBV5-5, the J call TRBJ1-2; a possible D gene is TRBD1 (6 bases). CDR1 is SGHKS and CDR2 is YYEKEE in the germline V gene (reference sequence). The V end lost 1 base, the J end lost 3 bases, and 19 bases lay between the germline ends. This CDR3 comprises 17 residues. The CDR3 here is CASSLPRGGPTDYGYTF. CDR3 sequence (DNA): TGTGCCAGCAGCTTGCCCCGGGGGGGCCCGACCGACTATGGCTACACCTTC.

J is TRBJ2-5 and V is TRBV5-4, with TRBD2 matching over 10 bases. Germline trimming cut 4 bases from V and 2 bases from J; bases unmatched to any gene: 5. The germline gives CDR1 SGHNT, CDR2 YYREEE (reference sequence). The CDR3 is 15 residues long. This CDR3 reads CASSLGTSAQETQYF. In nucleotides, the CDR3 is TGTGCCAGCAGCCTTGGGACTAGCGCACAAGAGACCCAGTACTTC.

This sequence joins TRBV5-5 and TRBJ2-7; 9 nucleotides agree with TRBD1. The V segment lost 5 bases and the J segment 3 bases; nucleotides outside the gene matches: 6. The CDR3 is made up of 14 amino acids. Per the germline V gene, CDR1 is SGHKS and CDR2 is YYEKEE (reference sequence). The CDR3 is CASRGRTGDYEQYF. In DNA form, the CDR3 reads TGTGCCAGCAGGGGTCGGACAGGGGACTACGAGCAGTACTTC.

The chain employs TRBV19 and TRBJ1-4; 12 positions agree with TRBD1. With 6 bases clipped from V and 5 bases from J, the junction kept 7 bases outside the gene matches. The CDR3 is 16 residues long. The germline gives CDR1 LNHDA, CDR2 SQIVND (reference sequence). Written as DNA, the CDR3 is TGTGCCAGTAGCCCGGGGACAGGGGGCGGGAATGAAAAACTGTTTTTT. As protein: CASSPGTGGGNEKLFF. Full variable domain (rest looked up from reference TRBV19 and TRBJ1-4): DGGITQSPKYLFRKEGQNVTLSCEQNLNHDAMYWYRQDPGQGLRLIYYSQIVNDFQKGDIAEGYSVSREKKESFPLTVTSAQKNPTAFYLCASSPGTGGGNEKLFFGSGTQLSVL.

This chain connects TRBV2 to TRBJ2-7; TRBD2 aligns across 8 bases. J was trimmed by 4 bases and V by 6 bases; bases with no gene match: 11. The CDR3 is 15 residues long. Germline lookup yields CDR1 SNHLY and CDR2 FYNNEI. The chain's CDR3 is CASSGEGLGGYEQYF. In nucleotides, the CDR3 is TGTGCCAGCAGCGGAGAGGGACTAGGGGGTTACGAGCAGTACTTC. Full variable domain (outside the CDR3, taken from reference TRBV2 and TRBJ2-7): EPEVTQTPSHQVTQMGQEVILRCVPISNHLYFYWYRQILGQKVEFLVSFYNNEISEKSEIFDDQFSVERPDGSNFTLKIRSTKLEDSAMYFCASSGEGLGGYEQYFGPGTRLTVT.

The chain employs TRBV5-1 and TRBJ2-1, with a possible D match to TRBD2 (6 bases). Trimming cost V 1 base and J 2 bases, with 13 bases left between them. Germline CDR1 SGHRS, CDR2 YFSETQ. The CDR3 covers 16 residues. The CDR3 DNA reads TGCGCCAGCAGCTTGTTAAGGCGGGGCCCCTACAATGAGCAGTTCTTC. Encoded protein: CASSLLRRGPYNEQFF.